These 30 T cell receptor beta chains share one sample of origin, sequenced in a study of shared clonotypes between healthy human individuals. Assay: immunoSEQ multiplex PCR; the TCRdb copy retains only in-frame clones and omits some. Here the sample spans 900,000 to 1,200,000 clones, 70% to 80% being singletons. Sequencing input: memory CD4+ T cells from PBMCs. Subset noted: CD45RA-negative fraction. The receptors here all came from a man in his late teens or twenties in good health. Some clones in this sample may be carry-over from other donors' samples.

The rearrangement links TRBV2 to TRBJ1-5; D not resolved. Trimming left V 1 base short and J 15 bases short, with 16 bases between. The length of the CDR3 is 13 residues. Germline V gene data show CDR1 as SNHLY and CDR2 as FYNNEI. CDR3: CASSEESSSGGHF. CDR3 nucleotides: TGTGCCAGCAGTGAAGAAAGCTCCTCGGGCGGGCATTTT.

This chain connects TRBV28 to TRBJ1-5; no reliable D call. This CDR3 has 15 amino acids. The germline gives CDR1 MDHEN, CDR2 SYDVKM. V dropped 3 bases and J dropped 7 bases, with 16 bases sitting between them. CDR3 amino acids: CASSFVHGVGQPQHF. CDR3 coding DNA: TGTGCCAGCAGTTTTGTTCACGGGGTGGGACAGCCCCAGCATTTT.

The chain couples TRBV28 to TRBJ2-5; possibly TRBD1 or TRBD2 for D (5 bases each). There are 18 residues in the CDR3. The V end was cut by 9 bases, the J end by 2 bases, with 28 bases between. Germline values: CDR1 MDHEN, CDR2 SYDVKM. In nucleotides, the CDR3 is TGTGCCAGACCTCGGATGGAGTCGGGGCCTCGGATACAAGAGACCCAGTACTTC. It translates to CARPRMESGPRIQETQYF.

This chain links TRBV12-2 with TRBJ2-5. TRBV12-2 is a documented pseudogene. CDR3 length equals 15 residues. CDR3 residues: CASRLTRRGGETQYF. CDR3 nucleotide sequence: TGTGCAAGTCGCTTAACTAGACGGGGCGGAGAGACCCAGTACTTC.

J is TRBJ2-1 and V is TRBV18; no firm D call. Looked up from germline, CDR1 is KGHSH and CDR2 is LQKENI. Trimming cost V 2 bases and J 4 bases, with 9 bases left between them. This CDR3 spans 14 amino acids. CDR3 in amino acids: CASSPVSNYNEQFF. The CDR3, as DNA: TGTGCCAGCTCACCAGTATCAAATTACAATGAGCAGTTCTTC.

The chain employs TRBV7-3 and TRBJ2-6; 9 positions match TRBD1. V trimming: 1 base; J trimming: 0 bases; junction bases outside the gene matches: 4. The CDR3 spans 18 residues. Germline CDR1 SGHTA, CDR2 FQGTGA. The CDR3 nucleotides read TGTGCCAGCAGCTTAATGGGGACAGGGAGCTCTGGGGCCAACGTCCTGACTTTC. Translation gives CASSLMGTGSSGANVLTF.

This chain joins TRBV29-1 and TRBJ1-1; the D is unclear. V lost 2 bases and J lost 1, with 11 bases in between. CDR1 and CDR2 (germline): SQVTM, ANQGSEA. This CDR3 is 14 amino acids long. CDR3 region: CSVESRPANTEAFF. The CDR3 DNA reads as TGCAGCGTTGAAAGCCGACCAGCGAACACTGAAGCTTTCTTT.

This clone came up a few times. This chain links TRBV14 with TRBJ2-3; no clear D. Trimming stripped 1 base from V and 4 bases from J, with 6 bases between. Germline CDR1 reads SGHDN; CDR2 reads FVKESK. CDR3 length: 13 amino acids. CDR3 bases: TGTGCCAGCAGCCAAGTTGATCCAGATACGCAGTATTTT. Its protein is CASSQVDPDTQYF.

The chain couples TRBV30 to TRBJ1-5; D unclear. The CDR3 loop spans 14 amino acids. With 0 bases removed from V and 4 bases from J, the gap between germline ends came to 10 bases. Per germline, CDR1 GTSNPN and CDR2 SVGIG (reference sequence). The CDR3 sequence is CAWSVGLLNQPQHF. The CDR3 nucleotides read TGTGCCTGGAGTGTAGGCCTCTTGAATCAGCCCCAGCATTTT.

The chain employs TRBV5-5 and TRBJ1-4; no reliable D call. V was trimmed by 4 bases and J by 8 bases, leaving 15 bases between them. CDR3 length: 14 amino acids. Germline V gives CDR1 SGHKS, CDR2 YYEKEE (reference sequence). The CDR3 region is CASSPEGGGEKLFF. DNA of the CDR3: TGTGCCAGCAGCCCGGAGGGAGGCGGGGAAAAACTGTTTTTT.

This chain connects TRBV15 to TRBJ2-3; a weak D match, TRBD2 (6 bases). V dropped 4 bases and J dropped 5 bases, with 13 bases sitting between them. This CDR3 region has 14 residues. Germline V lookup: CDR1 LNHNV, CDR2 YYDKDF (reference sequence). This CDR3 reads CATSTNLGGDTQYF. The CDR3 DNA sequence: TGTGCCACCAGCACCAACCTGGGGGGAGATACGCAGTATTTT. Together with reference TRBV15 and TRBJ2-3, the CDR3 gives the full variable domain: DAMVIQNPRYQVTQFGKPVTLSCSQTLNHNVMYWYQQKSSQAPKLLFHYYDKDFNNEADTPDNFQSRRPNTSFCFLDIRSPGLGDTAMYLCATSTNLGGDTQYFGPGTRLTVL.

The chain combines TRBV5-1 with TRBJ2-5, with D possibly called TRBD1 or TRBD2 (5 bases each). This CDR3 is 14 amino acids long. V gave up 3 bases and J gave up 1 base, with 10 bases separating them. Germline V gene data show CDR1 as SGHRS and CDR2 as YFSETQ. Written as DNA, the CDR3 is TGCGCCAGCAGCTATCGGGACGGCCAAGAGACCCAGTACTTC. It is translated as CASSYRDGQETQYF.

The chain recombines TRBV4-3 with TRBJ2-3; 7 bases fit TRBD2. The CDR3 is 15 residues long. The J segment lost 2 bases and the V segment lost 3 bases, leaving 5 bases of the junction unmatched. In germline, CDR1 is LGHNA, CDR2 YSLEER. The CDR3 region is CASSHTSADTDTQYF. CDR3 in DNA: TGCGCCAGCAGCCACACTAGCGCCGACACAGATACGCAGTATTTT.

This chain connects TRBV25-1 to TRBJ2-4; 7 nucleotides line up with TRBD2. This CDR3 spans 13 amino acids. V was clipped by 4 bases and J by 7 bases; unmatched bases: 4. Germline V gene data show CDR1 as MGHDK and CDR2 as SYGVNS. The CDR3 loop reads CASSGEGWNIQYF. Here the CDR3 DNA reads TGTGCCAGCAGTGGGGAGGGTTGGAACATTCAGTACTTC.

Concerning this clone itself: One base away lies a much larger clone, so this may be a sequencing read error. V and J are TRBV7-9 and TRBJ2-2; D perhaps matches TRBD2 (6 bases). Germline V gene data show CDR1 as SEHNR and CDR2 as FQNEAQ (reference sequence). This CDR3 comprises 15 residues. The CDR3 sequence: CASSWTTPEPGGLFF. As DNA, the CDR3 is TGTGCCAGCAGCTGGACCACCCCAGAGCCCGGGGGGCTGTTTTTT.

This chain joins TRBV19 and TRBJ2-1; TRBD2 might be the D (6 bases). CDR3 size: 14 residues. CDR1 and CDR2 (germline): LNHDA, SQIVND (reference sequence). The V and J ends lost 6 bases and 4 bases respectively, with 13 bases between them. The CDR3 coding sequence is TGTGCCAGTAGGAGTCGGGAGATATACAATGAGCAGTTCTTC. Amino acid sequence: CASRSREIYNEQFF.

The CDR3: CASSLEDRGQFF. The DNA of the CDR3 is TGTGCCAGCAGCTTGGAGGATAGGGGACAGTTCTTC. The chain carries TRBV7-2 and TRBJ2-1, with D perhaps assigned TRBD1 or TRBD2 (5 bases each). CDR1 is SGHTA and CDR2 is FQGNSA in the germline V gene. CDR3 length equals 12 residues. Trimming stripped 3 bases from V and 13 bases from J, with 13 bases between.

This clone came up once. V usage is TRBV19 and J usage is TRBJ2-1; D gene ambiguous. Trimming shortened V by 0 bases and J by 0 bases, and 3 bases separated the two germline ends. Germline loops: CDR1 LNHDA, CDR2 SQIVND (reference sequence). The CDR3 spans 14 residues. The chain's CDR3 is CASSIDYSYNEQFF. Written as DNA, the CDR3 is TGTGCCAGTAGTATAGATTACTCCTACAATGAGCAGTTCTTC.

The V and J genes are TRBV7-9 and TRBJ2-3; no reliable D call. V lost 4 bases and J 0 bases, leaving 8 bases between the germline ends. Germline assignment: CDR1 SEHNR and CDR2 FQNEAQ (reference sequence). The CDR3 is 14 amino acids. CDR3 sequence: CASSSSTSTDTQYF. The CDR3 DNA is TGTGCCAGCAGCTCTAGTACTAGCACAGATACGCAGTATTTT.

This clone was recorded at least ten times. V is TRBV6-5 and J is TRBJ1-5; 10 bases are a match to TRBD1. Germline V gives CDR1 MNHEY, CDR2 SVGAGI. Unmatched junction bases numbered 9, after V lost 4 bases and J lost 6 bases. The CDR3 length is 16 residues. CDR3 sequence (DNA): TGTGCCAGCAGTTCGGGACAGGGGAACCCCCCTCAGCCCCAGCATTTT. Translation gives CASSSGQGNPPQPQHF.

This chain links TRBV5-1 with TRBJ1-2; 7 nucleotides match TRBD1. This CDR3 spans 19 amino acids. Germline assignment: CDR1 SGHRS and CDR2 YFSETQ. V shed 2 bases, J shed 0 bases, and the junction held 16 bases outside the gene matches. CDR3 protein: CASSFSRRDTGDPNYGYTF. The CDR3, as DNA: TGCGCCAGCAGCTTTTCCCGGCGGGACACAGGGGACCCTAACTATGGCTACACCTTC. The full variable domain, completed using reference TRBV5-1 and TRBJ1-2, is KAGVTQTPRYLIKTRGQQVTLSCSPISGHRSVSWYQQTPGQGLQFLFEYFSETQRNKGNFPGRFSGRQFSNSRSEMNVSTLELGDSALYLCASSFSRRDTGDPNYGYTFGSGTRLTVV.

This clone was observed at least ten times. The J gene is TRBJ2-7, the V gene TRBV18; the match to TRBD2 covers 8 bases. V gave up 4 bases and J gave up 0 bases; unmatched junction bases: 5. Germline V gene data show CDR1 as KGHSH and CDR2 as LQKENI. This CDR3 is built from 15 residues. CDR3 amino acids: CASSLRRGDSYEQYF. In nucleotides, the CDR3 is TGTGCCAGCTCACTTCGGCGGGGGGACTCCTACGAGCAGTACTTC.

The chain has TRBV7-3 and TRBJ2-2; D gene unclear. Deletions cut 5 bases from V and 2 bases from J, with 9 bases between. The CDR3 is 14 amino acids. Germline V gene sequence: CDR1 SGHTA, CDR2 FQGTGA. CDR3 nucleotide sequence: TGTGCCAGCAGCGTCCGACTTAACACCGGGGAGCTGTTTTTT. This encodes CASSVRLNTGELFF.

The rearrangement uses TRBV5-4 and TRBJ2-5; 12 bases align to TRBD2. V was clipped by 3 bases and J by 2 bases; unmatched bases: 2. The CDR3 sequence is 15 residues long. Germline V gives CDR1 SGHNT, CDR2 YYREEE (reference sequence). The DNA for the CDR3 is TGTGCCAGCAGCTCCGGACTAGCGGGGCAAGAGACCCAGTACTTC. Its protein product is CASSSGLAGQETQYF.

This rearrangement joins TRBV19 to TRBJ2-1, with D maybe TRBD2 (5 bases). V was shortened by 2 bases and J by 6 bases, with 20 bases between the two germline ends. There are 17 residues in the CDR3. Looked up from germline, CDR1 is LNHDA and CDR2 is SQIVND (reference sequence). CDR3 coding DNA: TGTGCCAGTAGTATACCGGAGGCTGGGCGGGTATCCAATGAGCAGTTCTTC. Translation: CASSIPEAGRVSNEQFF.

Concerning this clone itself: Additional DNA sequences in this sample encode the identical CDR3. The genes are TRBV28 and TRBJ1-4; no clear D. The V end was cut by 5 bases, the J end by 2 bases, with 3 bases between. Germline V gives CDR1 MDHEN, CDR2 SYDVKM. The CDR3 has 12 residues. CDR3 residues: CASSATNEKLFF. The CDR3 DNA is TGTGCCAGCAGTGCTACTAATGAAAAACTGTTTTTT.

The chain joins TRBV7-3 to TRBJ2-1; D remains unclear. Germline CDR1 reads SGHTA; CDR2 reads FQGTGA. The V end lost 4 bases, the J end lost 10 bases, and 14 bases lay between the germline ends. The CDR3 has 13 amino acids. CDR3 DNA sequence: TGTGCCAGCAGCTCCGGCTGGAGAGGCGAGCAGTTCTTC. As protein: CASSSGWRGEQFF.

This chain links TRBV19 with TRBJ1-4; 7 nucleotides agree with TRBD1. Trimming removed 6 bases from V and 3 bases from J; junction bases left unmatched: 7. The germline V gene encodes CDR1 LNHDA and CDR2 SQIVND (reference sequence). The CDR3 loop spans 15 amino acids. CDR3 amino acids: CASRTTGTANEKLFF. The CDR3 DNA reads TGTGCCAGTAGGACCACAGGGACAGCTAATGAAAAACTGTTTTTT.

The chain uses TRBV28 and TRBJ1-5; 11 bases match TRBD1. Trimming at V came to 6 bases and at J to 8 bases, leaving 9 bases not matched to a gene. The CDR3 is made up of 15 amino acids. Germline CDR1 and CDR2: MDHEN and SYDVKM. CDR3 in amino acids: CASSTGTGGLKPQHF. The CDR3 DNA reads TGTGCCAGCAGCACCGGGACAGGGGGTTTGAAGCCCCAGCATTTT.

The J gene is TRBJ1-5, the V gene TRBV5-4; no clear D gene. With 3 bases removed from V and 7 bases from J, the gap between germline ends came to 17 bases. The CDR3 consists of 15 residues. Per germline, CDR1 SGHNT and CDR2 YYREEE (reference sequence). CDR3 DNA sequence: TGTGCCAGCAGCTCGGACCCGGGGAGGTTCCAGCCCCAGCATTTT. This gives the protein CASSSDPGRFQPQHF.